A selection of T cell receptor beta chains follows, all from one sample in a study of beta chain features in type 1 diabetes. Profiling relied on immunoSEQ multiplex PCR, and the TCRdb table lists in-frame clones only, not all of them. The profile shows about 360,000 clones, over 9.5% of them singletons. The sample taken for sequencing was naive CD4+ T cells from blood. These receptors came from a man between 18 and 29 years old in good health. Both conserved end residues are part of each CDR3.

V,J,CDR3
TRBV2,TRBJ1-5,CASRRTGGGNQPQHF
TRBV28,TRBJ1-5,CASSSKQGNQPQHF
TRBV10-3,TRBJ2-7,CAINPGLASYEQYF
TRBV11-1,TRBJ1-2,CASSSSGTGYGYTF
TRBV28,TRBJ2-7,CASGSYEQYF
TRBV18,TRBJ2-3,CASSPGDSSTDTQYF
TRBV21-1,TRBJ2-1,CASSSRTGERFF
TRBV28,TRBJ1-4,CASSPPGRYEKLFF
TRBV7-3,TRBJ1-1,CASSSTGGGTEAFF
TRBV19,TRBJ1-2,CASSIVTRSSSYGYTF
TRBV7-9,TRBJ2-5,CASTRTPQGEWREETQYF
TRBV5-6,TRBJ1-5,CASSFGRNQPQHF
TRBV4-3,TRBJ2-1,CASSQGTVNNEQFF